The 17 T cell receptor beta chains in this list originate from one sample, sequenced in a study of blood T cell repertoires in COVID-19. Generated by immunoSEQ multiplex PCR, the TCRdb table keeps only in-frame clones and is missing some. The repertoire holds around 310,000 clones, nearly 90% seen once, with roughly 1% in the top ten. The sample taken for sequencing was peripheral blood. Source of these receptors: a woman between 40 and 50 years old with COVID-19, enrolled during active disease.

The gene calls are TRBV29-1 and TRBJ1-3; TRBD1 matches at 10 bases. This CDR3 spans 16 amino acids. The germline V gene has CDR1 SQVTM and CDR2 ANQGSEA. V lost 3 bases and J lost 1; bases outside the gene matches: 6. CDR3 in amino acids: CSVDHGTGVSGNTIYF. CDR3 bases: TGCAGCGTTGATCACGGGACAGGGGTTTCTGGAAACACCATATATTTT.

V and J are TRBV28 and TRBJ2-7, with TRBD2 as a possible D gene (5 bases). CDR3 size: 14 residues. The germline gives CDR1 MDHEN, CDR2 SYDVKM. Trimming pared 2 bases from V and 9 bases from J, leaving 17 bases between. Here the CDR3 DNA reads TGTGCCAGCAGTTTAGGTTCTATAGGGAGTTGGCAGTACTTC. Amino acid sequence: CASSLGSIGSWQYF.

In regard to this clone: The junction does not match germline at one end; this may be a read error. Other DNA sequences within the sample encode an identical CDR3. The chain links TRBV28 to TRBJ1-6; the match to TRBD1 covers 7 bases. Germline CDR1 MDHEN, CDR2 SYDVKM. CDR3 length: 16 residues. The CDR3, as DNA: TGTGCCAGTAGTTCGAAATCGACAGGGCTGGATTCACCCCTCCACTTT. Its translation is CASSSKSTGLDSPLHF.

The V call is TRBV24-1, the J call TRBJ2-1; 9 bases match TRBD2. V trimming: 9 bases; J trimming: 7 bases; junction bases outside the gene matches: 3. The CDR3 runs to 12 residues. In germline, CDR1 is KGHDR, CDR2 SFDVKD. For the CDR3, the DNA is TGTGCCACCGGGACTAGCCTAAATGAGCAGTTCTTC. Amino acid sequence: CATGTSLNEQFF.

The rearrangement links TRBV2 to TRBJ1-2; TRBD1 matches 8 bases. The V gene end was trimmed by 7 bases and the J gene end by 1 base; junction bases not matched to a gene: 14. Germline-derived CDR1 and CDR2 are SNHLY and FYNNEI. The CDR3 runs 17 residues. The CDR3, as DNA: TGTGCCAGCACCCGGGACAGGCTCCAGGCCCTTAACTATGGCTACACCTTC. Amino acids: CASTRDRLQALNYGYTF.

The chain joins TRBV2 to TRBJ2-7; possible D gene TRBD1, 5 bases. V was pared by 7 bases and J by 0 bases, with 10 bases between. The CDR3 has 13 amino acids. Germline values: CDR1 SNHLY, CDR2 FYNNEI. CDR3 DNA sequence: TGTGCCAGCAAACAGGATCACTCCTACGAGCAGTACTTC. It translates to CASKQDHSYEQYF.

The CDR3 here is CASSSHQTEYPYEQYF. CDR3 coding DNA: TGTGCCAGCAGCTCTCACCAGACAGAATACCCCTACGAGCAGTACTTC. This chain joins TRBV7-9 and TRBJ2-7; D is possibly TRBD1 (5 bases). The V gene lost 4 bases and the J gene lost 2 bases, with 18 bases spanning the gap. Germline lookup yields CDR1 SEHNR and CDR2 FQNEAQ (reference sequence). This CDR3 spans 16 amino acids.

The V and J genes are TRBV6-5 and TRBJ1-5; D is unresolved. The CDR3 length is 13 residues. Trimming took off 7 bases at V and 4 bases at J, with 11 bases between the two ends. Germline CDR1 and CDR2: MNHEY and SVGAGI. CDR3 sequence reads: CASTQQMNQPQHF. The DNA for the CDR3 is TGTGCCAGCACGCAACAGATGAATCAGCCCCAGCATTTT.

V is TRBV18 and J is TRBJ1-1; D is perhaps TRBD1 (5 bases). CDR1 is KGHSH, CDR2 LQKENI, per germline. V was pared by 3 bases and J by 5 bases, with 10 bases between. This CDR3 spans 13 amino acids. The CDR3 reads CASSPPTVTEAFF. CDR3 sequence (DNA): TGTGCCAGCTCACCCCCGACAGTGACTGAAGCTTTCTTT. The full variable domain, its missing parts supplied by reference TRBV18 and TRBJ1-1, is NAGVMQNPRHLVRRRGQEARLRCSPMKGHSHVYWYRQLPEEGLKFMVYLQKENIIDESGMPKERFSAEFPKEGPSILRIQQVVRGDSAAYFCASSPPTVTEAFFGQGTRLTVV.

This clone was seen more than once but under ten times. V usage is TRBV7-3 and J usage is TRBJ1-1; D remains unclear. Germline CDR1 is SGHTA and CDR2 is FQGTGA. Trimming shortened V by 2 bases and J by 1 base, and 14 bases separated the two germline ends. This CDR3 has 16 amino acids. CDR3 in amino acids: CASSLAGPGGNTEAFF. For the CDR3, the DNA is TGTGCCAGCAGCTTAGCAGGCCCCGGAGGGAACACTGAAGCTTTCTTT. The full variable domain, rest sourced from reference TRBV7-3 and TRBJ1-1, is GAGVSQTPSNKVTEKGKYVELRCDPISGHTALYWYRQSLGQGPEFLIYFQGTGAADDSGLPNDRFFAVRPEGSVSTLKIQRTERGDSAVYLCASSLAGPGGNTEAFFGQGTRLTVV.

The J gene is TRBJ1-2, the V gene TRBV9; D might be TRBD1 (5 bases). This CDR3 contains 15 residues. CDR1 and CDR2 from the germline V gene are SGDLS and YYNGEE. V was clipped by 0 bases and J by 4 bases, with 13 bases between them. CDR3 DNA: TGTGCCAGCAGCGTAGTTTCACAGACAGCCTATGGCTACACCTTC. This sequence encodes CASSVVSQTAYGYTF.

The chain recombines TRBV27 with TRBJ1-1, with TRBD1 as a possible D gene (6 bases). With 5 bases removed from V and 0 bases from J, the gap between germline ends came to 16 bases. This CDR3 spans 16 amino acids. CDR1 and CDR2 (germline): MNHEY, SMNVEV (reference sequence). The CDR3 loop reads CASSSKDRHLNTEAFF. The CDR3 DNA is TGTGCCAGCAGTAGCAAAGACAGGCACTTGAACACTGAAGCTTTCTTT.

This chain connects TRBV7-9 to TRBJ2-5; TRBD2 might be the D (6 bases). V was pared by 4 bases and J by 1 base, with 13 bases between. CDR1 and CDR2 from the germline V gene are SEHNR and FQNEAQ (reference sequence). The CDR3 extends over 15 amino acids. CDR3 residues: CASSSGGLSQETQYF. CDR3 nucleotide sequence: TGTGCCAGCAGCTCTGGGGGACTTTCCCAAGAGACCCAGTACTTC. The full variable domain, completed using reference TRBV7-9 and TRBJ2-5, is DTGVSQNPRHKITKRGQNVTFRCDPISEHNRLYWYRQTLGQGPEFLTYFQNEAQLEKSRLLSDRFSAERPKGSFSTLEIQRTEQGDSAMYLCASSSGGLSQETQYFGPGTRLLVL.

The chain employs TRBV6-2 or TRBV6-3 and TRBJ2-6; D call uncertain. V gave up 2 bases and J gave up 0 bases, with 5 bases separating them. Germline assignment: CDR1 MNHEY and CDR2 SVGEGT. This CDR3 comprises 15 residues. CDR3 residues: CASSYDSSGANVLTF. The CDR3 DNA reads as TGTGCCAGCAGTTACGATAGCTCTGGGGCCAACGTCCTGACTTTC.

The CDR3 DNA follows: TGTGCCAGCCCCAAGAATCCCTGCAGGGAAGGTGGCTACACCTTC. This translates into CASPKNPCREGGYTF. The chain links TRBV21-1 to TRBJ1-2; the table's D call, TRBD1, was not checked against the DNA. TRBV21-1 is a pseudogene locus. The CDR3 is 15 amino acids.

The rearrangement uses TRBV6-5 and TRBJ1-1; D is ambiguous. The CDR3 totals 14 residues. The ends were cut back, 7 bases at V and 1 base at J, with 13 bases in the middle. Germline values: CDR1 MNHEY, CDR2 SVGAGI. In nucleotides, the CDR3 is TGTGCCAGCACCAGAGGCTTCCCGAACACTGAAGCTTTCTTT. It yields the protein CASTRGFPNTEAFF.

As DNA, the CDR3 is TGTGCCAGCAGTTTTCCCCCACACTACGAGCAGTACTTC. Its protein product is CASSFPPHYEQYF. This rearrangement joins TRBV12-3 or TRBV12-4 to TRBJ2-7; D remains unclear. The CDR3 loop spans 13 amino acids. Trimming removed 3 bases from V and 3 bases from J, with 9 bases in between.